This entry lists 18 T cell receptor beta chains sequenced from one sample in a study of response to subunit inactivated influenza vaccine. From the RT-PCR reads, TCRdb called clonotypes with MiXCR, one entry per CDR3 protein. The data hold around 600,000 distinct CDR3 sequences, with approximately 11% observed a single time. These data were also reused for a study on T cells expressing NK-cell markers. That paper states: TCR beta cDNA was generated via 5'RACE template switching incorporating UMIs.

The material sequenced was PBMCs from blood, taken on the day of vaccination. The receptors were gathered from a man over 45 who received an inactivated influenza vaccine.

The chain links TRBV19 to TRBJ1-5, with TRBD1 matching 9 bases. There are 16 residues in the CDR3. The germline V gene encodes CDR1 LNHDA and CDR2 SQIVND (reference sequence). The V segment lost 5 bases and the J segment 4 bases; nucleotides outside the gene matches: 9. The CDR3, as DNA: TGTGCCAGTAGTCCAGACGCCGGGACAGGGAATCAGCCCCAGCATTTT. It yields the protein CASSPDAGTGNQPQHF.

J is TRBJ2-1 and V is TRBV18; TRBD2 matches at 10 bases. CDR3 length equals 14 residues. CDR1 and CDR2 (germline): KGHSH, LQKENI. V gave up 6 bases and J gave up 5 bases; unmatched junction bases: 4. The CDR3 protein is CASSERGGNNEQFF. CDR3 nucleotides: TGTGCCAGCTCGGAGCGGGGGGGAAACAATGAGCAGTTCTTC.

V usage is TRBV12-3 or TRBV12-4 and J usage is TRBJ2-6, with a weak D call TRBD2 (6 bases). The V gene lost 3 bases and the J gene lost 0 bases, with 15 bases spanning the gap. The CDR3 contains 18 residues. The DNA for the CDR3 is TGTGCCAGCAGTTTCATGCGGGGTGGGGCCTCTGGGGCCAACGTCCTGACTTTC. Protein sequence: CASSFMRGGASGANVLTF.

This clonotype has a handful of counts. CDR3 nucleotide sequence: TGCAGCGTAAGGTCGGGGGCGAGCACAGATACGCAGTATTTT. Translation: CSVRSGASTDTQYF. The chain carries TRBV29-1 and TRBJ2-3; D possibly matches TRBD1 or TRBD2 (6 bases each). Per germline, CDR1 SQVTM and CDR2 ANQGSEA. V gave up 6 bases and J gave up 0 bases, with 13 bases separating them. The CDR3 spans 14 residues.

On this clonotype: This may stem from a read error, because a much larger clone lies one nucleotide away. The rearrangement uses TRBV25-1 and TRBJ1-2, with D possibly being TRBD1 (6 bases). Trimming left V 4 bases short and J 4 bases short, with 19 bases between. Germline values: CDR1 MGHDK, CDR2 SYGVNS. This CDR3 has 16 residues. The CDR3 DNA reads TGTGCCAGCAGTGGATATGCGGGGGGCGCGAGCTATGGCTACACCTTC. Encoded protein: CASSGYAGGASYGYTF.

This clonotype has only a few counts. The chain combines TRBV5-1 with TRBJ2-3; D may be TRBD2 (6 bases). The V end was cut by 8 bases, the J end by 4 bases, with 14 bases between. The CDR3 sequence is 13 residues long. Per the germline V gene, CDR1 is SGHRS and CDR2 is YFSETQ. For the CDR3, the DNA is TGCGCCAGTAGAGACGGGAGTTCAGATACGCAGTATTTT. This encodes CASRDGSSDTQYF.

The rearrangement links TRBV5-1 to TRBJ2-2; 7 bases are a match to TRBD1. The CDR3 totals 15 residues. The V segment lost 2 bases and the J segment 6 bases; nucleotides outside the gene matches: 7. Germline V lookup: CDR1 SGHRS, CDR2 YFSETQ. The CDR3 coding sequence is TGCGCCAGCAGCTTTTCCAGGGGGAAGGCCGGGGAGCTGTTTTTT. Amino acids: CASSFSRGKAGELFF.

The table lists this clonotype with a few counts. The V and J genes are TRBV20-1 and TRBJ1-1; D gene uncertain. The germline gives CDR1 DFQATT, CDR2 SNEGSKA (reference sequence). V shed 1 base and J shed 2 bases, with 14 bases lying between them. This CDR3 region has 15 residues. The CDR3 here is CSARGLSDGNTEAFF. The DNA of the CDR3 is TGCAGTGCTAGAGGCTTATCGGACGGCAACACTGAAGCTTTCTTT.

This clonotype was picked up many times. This chain joins TRBV5-1 and TRBJ2-2; no firm D call. V lost 0 bases and J lost 4, with 4 bases in between. There are 13 residues in the CDR3. Germline CDR1 SGHRS, CDR2 YFSETQ. For the CDR3, the DNA is TGCGCCAGCAGCTTGGAACCCACCGGGGAGCTGTTTTTT. Its protein is CASSLEPTGELFF.

This clonotype was seen at least ten times. This chain joins TRBV29-1 and TRBJ2-2; D unresolved. The CDR3 sequence is 12 residues long. Germline V gene sequence: CDR1 SQVTM, CDR2 ANQGSEA. The germline V and J ends were trimmed by 5 bases and 1 base, with 5 bases remaining between them. The CDR3 DNA follows: TGCAGCGTTCCTCTGAACACCGGGGAGCTGTTTTTT. Encoded protein: CSVPLNTGELFF.

V is TRBV5-1 and J is TRBJ2-1, with 8 bases identical to TRBD1. Trimming at V came to 4 bases and at J to 8 bases, leaving 8 bases not matched to a gene. Germline assignment: CDR1 SGHRS and CDR2 YFSETQ. The CDR3 length is 14 residues. This chain's CDR3 is CASSPGTGNYEQFF. In nucleotides, the CDR3 is TGCGCCAGCAGCCCAGGGACAGGCAACTATGAGCAGTTCTTC.

This clonotype turned up a few times. This chain links TRBV30 with TRBJ2-7; TRBD1 might be the D (5 bases). The CDR3 loop spans 15 amino acids. Germline V gene sequence: CDR1 GTSNPN, CDR2 SVGIG (reference sequence). Trimming pared 0 bases from V and 1 base from J, leaving 13 bases between. The CDR3 protein is CAWSVATGSSYEQYF. The CDR3 DNA is TGTGCCTGGAGTGTAGCCACAGGATCGTCCTACGAGCAGTACTTC.

This clonotype was recorded at least ten times. The rearrangement links TRBV5-1 to TRBJ2-1; 7 bases map to TRBD1. J lost 0 bases, V lost 4 bases, and 7 bases had no gene match. The CDR3 is made up of 16 amino acids. In germline, CDR1 is SGHRS, CDR2 YFSETQ. The CDR3 coding sequence is TGCGCCAGCAGCCTGGGACAGCCCAGCTCCTACAATGAGCAGTTCTTC. It is translated as CASSLGQPSSYNEQFF.

This chain uses TRBV11-1 with TRBJ2-1; D gene uncertain. Germline-derived CDR1 and CDR2 are SGHAT and FQDESV (reference sequence). V lost 3 bases to trimming and J lost 5 bases, with 5 bases between them. The CDR3 sequence is 12 residues long. The CDR3 DNA reads TGTGCCAGCAGCTTCCACAACAATGAGCAGTTCTTC. This sequence encodes CASSFHNNEQFF.

This clonotype has a handful of counts. The chain is built from TRBV28 and TRBJ2-5, with D perhaps matching TRBD1 or TRBD2 (5 bases each). The V and J ends lost 10 bases and 7 bases respectively, with 16 bases between them. This CDR3 spans 12 amino acids. CDR1 is MDHEN and CDR2 is SYDVKM in the germline V gene. CDR3 protein: CATRGQLPTQYF. Written as DNA, the CDR3 is TGTGCCACCCGGGGCCAGCTGCCGACCCAGTACTTC.

This clonotype came up many times. The V gene is TRBV28, the J gene TRBJ1-5; TRBD1 might be the D (6 bases). Between the trimmed V and J ends, which lost 7 bases and 7 bases, there was a span of 11 bases. The V gene's germline CDR1 is MDHEN and CDR2 SYDVKM. The length of the CDR3 is 12 residues. DNA of the CDR3: TGTGCCAGCACACCGGGGGGCCAGCCCCAGCATTTT. Amino acid sequence: CASTPGGQPQHF.

In this sample, this clonotype turned up a few times. The chain employs TRBV12-3 or TRBV12-4 and TRBJ2-5; 7 nucleotides align to TRBD1. V was pared by 6 bases and J by 7 bases, with 5 bases of the junction left unmatched. This CDR3 has 12 amino acids. The CDR3 is CASSDRVGTQYF. For the CDR3, the DNA is TGTGCCAGCAGCGACAGGGTAGGGACCCAGTACTTC.

This clonotype was counted only a few times. The chain employs TRBV12-3 or TRBV12-4 and TRBJ2-2; D is uncertain. The CDR3 runs 11 residues. V lost 6 bases, J lost 8 bases, and 7 bases lay in between. This CDR3 is CASRVGGELFF. The CDR3 region has the DNA TGTGCCAGCAGGGTGGGAGGGGAGCTGTTTTTT.